This T cell receptor (beta chain) was identified in a study of tumor-infiltrating lymphocytes in localized non-small cell lung cancer. Germline V CDR1 and CDR2: SGHRS, YFSETQ. The CDR3 spans 14 residues. V lost 0 bases, J lost 5 bases, and 5 bases stayed unmatched. The table came from immunoSEQ multiplex PCR; TCRdb's copy has only in-frame clones and leaves some out. The data show tens of thousands of clones, approximately 83% seen once. In regard to this clone: Its antigen is unidentified.

Study observations and caveats: Available tissue quantity limited TCR sequencing to a patient subset.

The rearrangement uses TRBV5-1 and TRBJ2-7; 7 positions match TRBD2. This receptor was identified in a human donor with non-small cell lung cancer. What was sequenced was lung tumor tissue. DNA of the CDR3: TGCGCCAGCAGCTTGGAGGGAGGGAGCCACGAGCAGTACTTC. This encodes CASSLEGGSHEQYF.